This TCR beta chain was profiled in a study of breast tumors, draining lymph nodes, adjacent tissues. This clonotype was recorded at least ten times. Its specificity is not known. CDR1 SGHNT and CDR2 YENEEA come from the germline V gene. The CDR3 runs 14 residues. V was clipped by 3 bases and J by 1 base, with 4 bases between them. Study results and limitations: Tumor TCR diversity was below lymph nodes but above nontumor tissue. Luminal-like breast cancer showed significantly greater tumor-nontumor repertoire similarity than basal-like breast cancer did. The data were judged consistent with most tumor T cells coming from lymph node and expanding in tumor.

The lymph nodes were axillary draining lymph nodes from breast cancer patients. Using its own MiXCR run on the multiplex PCR reads, TCRdb lists one record per CDR3 protein. The sample consists of 200,000 to 250,000 distinct CDR3 sequences, nearly 35% of them appearing once. The chain recombines TRBV11-3 with TRBJ2-6, with unresolved D. The sample taken for sequencing was axillary lymph node tissue. The TCR comes from a female donor with breast cancer. Some clones in this sample may be carry-over from other donors' samples. CDR3 residues: CASSFSSGANVLTF. For the CDR3, the DNA is TGTGCCAGCAGCTTCTCTTCTGGGGCCAACGTCCTGACTTTC. The entire variable domain, with the rest obtained from reference TRBV11-3 and TRBJ2-6, is as follows: EAGVVQSPRYKIIEKKQPVAFWCNPISGHNTLYWYLQNLGQGPELLIRYENEEAVDDSQLPKDRFSAERLKGVDSTLKIQPAELGDSAVYLCASSFSSGANVLTFGAGSRLTVL.